These 22 T cell receptor beta chains share one sample of origin, sequenced in a study of control samples from healthy donors and cancer patients. The repertoire was sequenced with immunoSEQ multiplex PCR; TCRdb's copy has only in-frame clones and lacks some. The sample consists of 230,000 or so clones, roughly 94% of them appearing once. The sequenced material came from blood. These receptors were collected from a man aged 45-65 years in good health.

The rearrangement uses TRBV28 and TRBJ1-5; no firm D call. Deletions cut 3 bases from V and 2 bases from J, with 11 bases between. The CDR3 is made up of 15 amino acids. Looked up from germline, CDR1 is MDHEN and CDR2 is SYDVKM. The CDR3 DNA reads as TGTGCCAGCAGTTTGCCTGAGCTAGGCAATCAGCCCCAGCATTTT. Its protein is CASSLPELGNQPQHF. Variable domain in full (rest from reference TRBV28 and TRBJ1-5): DVKVTQSSRYLVKRTGEKVFLECVQDMDHENMFWYRQDPGLGLRLIYFSYDVKMKEKGDIPEGYSVSREKKERFSLILESASTNQTSMYLCASSLPELGNQPQHFGDGTRLSIL.

V and J are TRBV5-5 and TRBJ1-5; 9 positions match TRBD1. Germline loops: CDR1 SGHKS, CDR2 YYEKEE (reference sequence). The CDR3 consists of 15 residues. J was trimmed by 8 bases and V by 3 bases; bases with no gene match: 9. The CDR3 DNA reads TGTGCCAGCAGCTGGCGAACAGGGGGCGGGAAGCCCCAGCATTTT. It yields the protein CASSWRTGGGKPQHF.

The V call is TRBV6-2 or TRBV6-3, the J call TRBJ2-7; D may be TRBD2 (5 bases). Deletions cut 4 bases from V and 1 base from J, with 14 bases between. There are 15 residues in the CDR3. CDR1 and CDR2 from the germline V gene are MNHEY and SVGEGT. CDR3 protein: CASSWRAGESYEQYF. The CDR3 DNA reads as TGTGCCAGCAGTTGGCGGGCAGGCGAGTCCTACGAGCAGTACTTC.

The chain combines TRBV6-2 or TRBV6-3 with TRBJ1-5; D unclear. The CDR3 is made up of 14 amino acids. The ends were cut back, 4 bases at V and 0 bases at J, with 7 bases in the middle. Germline CDR1 and CDR2: MNHEY and SVGEGT. CDR3 sequence reads: CASSFGNSNQPQHF. For the CDR3, the DNA is TGTGCCAGCAGTTTCGGGAATAGCAATCAGCCCCAGCATTTT.

This chain links TRBV19 with TRBJ1-5; a possible D gene is TRBD1 (5 bases). Germline CDR1 LNHDA, CDR2 SQIVND (reference sequence). V was shortened by 2 bases and J by 4 bases, with 15 bases between the two germline ends. This CDR3 region has 16 residues. CDR3 sequence: CASSIRDLRLNQPQHF. The DNA for the CDR3 is TGTGCCAGTAGTATAAGGGACCTTAGACTAAATCAGCCCCAGCATTTT.

This clone was counted once. The rearrangement uses TRBV28 and TRBJ1-4; D unresolved. CDR3 length: 10 amino acids. The germline V gene has CDR1 MDHEN and CDR2 SYDVKM. V was trimmed by 4 bases and J by 15 bases, leaving 9 bases between them. As DNA, the CDR3 is TGTGCCAGCAGTTCGAAGACATTGTTTTTT. Protein: CASSSKTLFF.

The rearrangement uses TRBV12-5 and TRBJ2-7; possible D gene TRBD1, 5 bases. The germline CDR1 and CDR2 sequences are LGHNT and FRNRAP. V was cut by 6 bases and J by 6 bases, with 18 bases left in between. The CDR3 spans 14 residues. In DNA form, the CDR3 reads TGTGCTAGTGGCCCAAAAGTCGAAGGGGCCGAGCAGTACTTC. Translating gives CASGPKVEGAEQYF. Based on the CDR3 plus reference TRBV12-5 and TRBJ2-7, the full variable domain is DARVTQTPRHKVTEMGQEVTMRCQPILGHNTVFWYRQTMMQGLELLAYFRNRAPLDDSGMPKDRFSAEMPDATLATLKIQPSEPRDSAVYFCASGPKVEGAEQYFGPGTRLTVT.

This chain joins TRBV18 and TRBJ2-1, with D possibly being TRBD2 (5 bases). Trimming removed 3 bases from V and 5 bases from J, with 14 bases in between. This CDR3 region has 15 residues. Germline V lookup: CDR1 KGHSH, CDR2 LQKENI. CDR3 sequence reads: CASSPGGRGDNEQFF. In DNA form, the CDR3 reads TGTGCCAGCTCACCGGGTGGACGGGGAGACAATGAGCAGTTCTTC. The full variable domain, with the rest looked up from reference TRBV18 and TRBJ2-1, is NAGVMQNPRHLVRRRGQEARLRCSPMKGHSHVYWYRQLPEEGLKFMVYLQKENIIDESGMPKERFSAEFPKEGPSILRIQQVVRGDSAAYFCASSPGGRGDNEQFFGPGTRLTVL.

The chain recombines TRBV19 with TRBJ1-4; D uncertain. The CDR3 is made up of 15 amino acids. Germline V gene data show CDR1 as LNHDA and CDR2 as SQIVND (reference sequence). V was cut by 4 bases and J by 4 bases, with 13 bases left in between. CDR3 in amino acids: CASSRSWTDNEKLFF. As DNA, the CDR3 is TGTGCCAGTAGTAGGTCGTGGACTGATAATGAAAAACTGTTTTTT.

This sequence joins TRBV14 and TRBJ1-1; a possible D gene is TRBD1 (5 bases). Germline CDR1 and CDR2: SGHDN and FVKESK. V lost 4 bases and J lost 3, with 18 bases in between. This CDR3 is 16 amino acids long. CDR3 in amino acids: CASSRPGSGRYTEAFF. The CDR3 nucleotides are TGTGCCAGCAGCCGCCCAGGGAGTGGGCGGTACACTGAAGCTTTCTTT.

In its sample, this clone was seen once. Sequence at one end of the junction differs from germline and may be a read error. The chain combines TRBV11-2 with TRBJ2-1; a weak D match, TRBD2 (6 bases). The CDR3 runs 17 residues. CDR1 is SGHAT and CDR2 is FQNNGV in the germline V gene. The CDR3 here is CASSLAAGTLTYNEQFF. The CDR3 DNA reads as TGTGCCAGCAGTTTAGCGGCTGGGACGCTGACCTACAATGAGCAGTTCTTC.

The rearrangement joins TRBV3-1 (or the pseudogene TRBV3-2) to TRBJ2-2, with 11 bases aligning to TRBD2. V trimming: 1 base; J trimming: 5 bases; junction bases outside the gene matches: 9. Germline lookup yields CDR1 LGHDT and CDR2 YNNKEL (reference sequence). CDR3 size: 18 residues. CDR3 DNA: TGTGCCAGCAGCCAAGGGGCTAGCGGGGGGCCTTATACCGGGGAGCTGTTTTTT. Translating gives CASSQGASGGPYTGELFF.

The chain carries TRBV5-8 and TRBJ2-1; D remains unclear. The ends were cut back, 4 bases at V and 0 bases at J, with 5 bases in the middle. Germline V lookup: CDR1 SGHTS, CDR2 YDEGEE. CDR3 length: 13 residues. The DNA of the CDR3 is TGTGCCAGCAGCGCGGACTCCTACAATGAGCAGTTCTTC. As protein: CASSADSYNEQFF. Using reference TRBV5-8 and TRBJ2-1 for the parts outside the CDR3, the full variable domain is EAGVTQSPTHLIKTRGQQATLRCSPISGHTSVYWYQQALGLGLQFLLWYDEGEERNRGNFPPRFSGRQFPNYSSELNVNALELEDSALYLCASSADSYNEQFFGPGTRLTVL.

This clone has only one observation. Here the CDR3 DNA reads TGCGCCAGCAGCCCCCCCCCGACAGGGGGCCGGAACACTGAAGCTTTCTTT. It encodes CASSPPPTGGRNTEAFF. The chain uses TRBV4-1 and TRBJ1-1, with 10 bases lining up with TRBD1. Germline V CDR1 and CDR2: MGHRA, YSYEKL. The V gene end was trimmed by 4 bases and the J gene end by 1 base; junction bases not matched to a gene: 9. The CDR3 extends over 17 amino acids.

The genes are TRBV7-2 and TRBJ2-3, with TRBD2 matching 11 bases. CDR1 is SGHTA, CDR2 FQGNSA, per germline. This CDR3 has 16 amino acids. V dropped 3 bases and J dropped 1; count of bases not matched to a gene: 3. The CDR3 here is CASSFSGGAGTDTQYF. In DNA form, the CDR3 reads TGTGCCAGCAGCTTTAGCGGGGGGGCGGGCACAGATACGCAGTATTTT. The full variable domain, its missing parts supplied by reference TRBV7-2 and TRBJ2-3, is GAGVSQSPSNKVTEKGKDVELRCDPISGHTALYWYRQSLGQGLEFLIYFQGNSAPDKSGLPSDRFSAERTGGSVSTLTIQRTQQEDSAVYLCASSFSGGAGTDTQYFGPGTRLTVL.

The CDR3 protein is CASSLEFGVGGYTF. DNA for the CDR3: TGCGCCAGCAGCTTGGAGTTCGGGGTCGGTGGCTACACCTTC. This chain links TRBV5-1 with TRBJ1-2, with D unresolved. The germline CDR1 and CDR2 sequences are SGHRS and YFSETQ. Trimming removed 0 bases at V and 7 bases at J, with 13 bases between. The CDR3 length is 14 residues.

This chain uses TRBV2 with TRBJ1-2; D may be TRBD1 (6 bases). Germline loops: CDR1 SNHLY, CDR2 FYNNEI. With 3 bases removed from V and 6 bases from J, the gap between germline ends came to 14 bases. The CDR3 totals 14 residues. In DNA, the CDR3 is TGTGCCAGCAGTGAGGGGCAGGGGCCCGATGGCTACACCTTC. This gives the protein CASSEGQGPDGYTF.

V and J are TRBV9 and TRBJ2-1; D remains ambiguous. Trimming pared 4 bases from V and 4 bases from J, leaving 12 bases between. The CDR3 extends over 14 amino acids. Germline V CDR1 and CDR2: SGDLS, YYNGEE. The chain's CDR3 is CASSPTPGYNEQFF. CDR3 nucleotides: TGTGCCAGCAGCCCTACCCCTGGTTACAATGAGCAGTTCTTC.

The V gene is TRBV30, the J gene TRBJ2-7, with D tentatively TRBD2 (5 bases). The CDR3 loop spans 11 amino acids. With 2 bases removed from V and 6 bases from J, the gap between germline ends came to 8 bases. CDR1 is GTSNPN and CDR2 is SVGIG in the germline V gene (reference sequence). The CDR3 is CAWSLRGEQYF. For the CDR3, the DNA is TGTGCCTGGAGTCTCCGGGGCGAGCAGTACTTC.

The chain carries TRBV28 and TRBJ2-2; D ambiguous. Trimming stripped 4 bases from V and 16 bases from J, with 16 bases between. The CDR3 covers 12 residues. The V gene's germline CDR1 is MDHEN and CDR2 SYDVKM. The chain's CDR3 is CASSYQSGDRFF. In nucleotides, the CDR3 is TGTGCCAGCAGTTACCAGTCTGGGGATCGGTTTTTT.

The rearrangement joins TRBV25-1 to TRBJ1-6, with D unclear. CDR3 length equals 12 residues. The V gene lost 5 bases and the J gene lost 6 bases, with 5 bases spanning the gap. CDR1 is MGHDK, CDR2 SYGVNS, per germline. The CDR3 sequence is CASSWGNSPLHF. CDR3 sequence (DNA): TGTGCCAGCAGTTGGGGTAATTCACCCCTCCACTTT.

This chain connects TRBV7-8 to TRBJ1-1, with D uncertain. The CDR3 extends over 13 amino acids. CDR1 SGHVS and CDR2 FQNEAQ come from the germline V gene. Trimming took 5 bases from V and 12 from J, leaving 19 bases between them. The CDR3 is CASSPRRDSSSFF. CDR3 bases: TGTGCCAGCAGCCCGAGACGGGATTCCTCGTCTTTCTTT.